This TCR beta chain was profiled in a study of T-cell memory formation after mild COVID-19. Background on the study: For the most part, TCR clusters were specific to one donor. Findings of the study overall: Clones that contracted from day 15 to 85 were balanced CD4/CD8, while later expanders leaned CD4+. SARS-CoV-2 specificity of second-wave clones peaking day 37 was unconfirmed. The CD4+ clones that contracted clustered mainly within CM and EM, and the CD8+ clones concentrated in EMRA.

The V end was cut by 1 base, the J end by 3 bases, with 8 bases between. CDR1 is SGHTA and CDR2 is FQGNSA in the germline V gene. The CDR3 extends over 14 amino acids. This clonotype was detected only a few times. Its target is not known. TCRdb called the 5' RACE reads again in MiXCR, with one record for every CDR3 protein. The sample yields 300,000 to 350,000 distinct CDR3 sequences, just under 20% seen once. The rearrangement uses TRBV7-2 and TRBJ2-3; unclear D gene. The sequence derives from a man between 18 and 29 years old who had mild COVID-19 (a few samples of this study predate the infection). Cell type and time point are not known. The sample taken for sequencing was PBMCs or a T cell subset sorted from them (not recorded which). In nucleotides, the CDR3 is TGTGCCAGCAGCTTAGTGGGATTTACAGATACGCAGTATTTT. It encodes CASSLVGFTDTQYF.